This TCR beta chain originates from a study of radiation and T cells in renal cell carcinoma. The overall study: Nephrectomy followed 15 Gy stereotactic body radiation by 4 weeks.

Study-level points and caveats: Top tumor clonotypes rose in blood 2 weeks post-radiation, then contracted.

The CDR3 has 13 amino acids. Germline V CDR1 and CDR2: SGHTS, YDEGEE. The V end lost 4 bases, the J end lost 1 base, and 9 bases lay between the germline ends. Sequenced by immunoSEQ multiplex PCR; TCRdb stores in-frame clones only, minus some. The table includes about 49,000 clones, 65% to 90% detected once. Time point reported: baseline pretreatment blood. Sample treatment: 15 Gy SBRT to primary tumor, nephrectomy 4 weeks later. The patient's renal cell carcinoma had clear cell pathology. This clone appeared a single time. What it binds is not known. This sequence joins TRBV5-8 and TRBJ2-7; possible D gene TRBD1, 6 bases. This TCR was sampled from a woman aged 70-85 years with renal cell carcinoma. Sequencing used blood, obtained from a patient whose treatment included radiotherapy and nephrectomy. CDR3 loop: CASSRGMSYEQYF. The CDR3 nucleotides are TGTGCCAGCAGCAGGGGGATGTCCTACGAGCAGTACTTC. Complete variable domain (other parts from reference TRBV5-8 and TRBJ2-7): EAGVTQSPTHLIKTRGQQATLRCSPISGHTSVYWYQQALGLGLQFLLWYDEGEERNRGNFPPRFSGRQFPNYSSELNVNALELEDSALYLCASSRGMSYEQYFGPGTRLTVT.